The 18 T cell receptor beta chains in this list originate from one sample, sequenced in a study of OX40 agonist ivuxolimab in advanced cancers. Here immunoSEQ multiplex PCR was the method, and the copy in TCRdb shows in-frame clones only, minus some. The table includes approximately 90,000 clones, roughly 90% detected once. This material consisted of CD4+ or CD8+ T cells sorted from blood, taken in a trial of the OX40 agonist ivuxolimab. The receptors were sampled from an adult with an advanced solid tumor such as melanoma, head and neck, liver or kidney cancer.

This clone is a singleton in its sample. The gene calls are TRBV21-1 and TRBJ2-7; no check of the table's D call, TRBD1, against the DNA was made. TRBV21-1 is annotated as a pseudogene. The CDR3 has 11 amino acids. In DNA form, the CDR3 reads TGTGCCGGCCGGACACAGGGGGTCCCTGAGTTC. The encoded protein is CAGRTQGVPEF.

The rearrangement links TRBV5-1 to TRBJ2-1, with 9 bases identical to TRBD1. Germline V gene sequence: CDR1 SGHRS, CDR2 YFSETQ. The V and J ends lost 2 bases and 5 bases, in that order; junction bases with no gene match: 5. The CDR3 is 15 amino acids. DNA for the CDR3: TGCGCCAGCAGCTTTACAGGGGGCTTTAACAATGAGCAGTTCTTC. Amino acids: CASSFTGGFNNEQFF.

V and J are TRBV12-5 and TRBJ1-5; D possibly corresponds to TRBD1 (6 bases). The CDR3 runs to 15 residues. V was clipped by 6 bases and J by 4 bases, with 16 bases between them. CDR1 and CDR2 (germline): LGHNT, FRNRAP. The CDR3 nucleotides are TGTGCTAGTGGACCCGGACAGATACCAAATCAGCCCCAGCATTTT. It translates to CASGPGQIPNQPQHF.

This chain connects TRBV5-1 to TRBJ1-4, with D perhaps matching TRBD1 (5 bases). CDR1 SGHRS and CDR2 YFSETQ come from the germline V gene. The CDR3 runs to 14 residues. V lost 2 bases and J 8 bases, leaving 13 bases between the germline ends. DNA of the CDR3: TGCGCCAGCAGCTTCGGGGGTGCGGAGGAAAAACTGTTTTTT. Translating it yields CASSFGGAEEKLFF.

The gene calls are TRBV7-9 and TRBJ2-1; TRBD1 matches 10 bases. V gave up 3 bases and J gave up 8 bases; unmatched junction bases: 10. The germline gives CDR1 SEHNR, CDR2 FQNEAQ (reference sequence). CDR3 length: 16 amino acids. In nucleotides, the CDR3 is TGTGCCAGCAGCTTCATACCGGGACAGGGGTGGGATGAGCAGTTCTTC. Amino acids: CASSFIPGQGWDEQFF.

This rearrangement joins TRBV7-2 to TRBJ2-5, with D possibly matching TRBD2 (7 bases). The CDR3 runs to 16 residues. V dropped 5 bases and J dropped 6 bases, with 22 bases sitting between them. The germline V gene has CDR1 SGHTA and CDR2 FQGNSA. As DNA, the CDR3 is TGTGCCAGCAGCCCCAACACGGGGGGCGGCCAGAAGACCCAGTACTTC. Amino acid sequence: CASSPNTGGGQKTQYF. Variable domain in full (rest from reference TRBV7-2 and TRBJ2-5): GAGVSQSPSNKVTEKGKDVELRCDPISGHTALYWYRQSLGQGLEFLIYFQGNSAPDKSGLPSDRFSAERTGGSVSTLTIQRTQQEDSAVYLCASSPNTGGGQKTQYFGPGTRLLVL.

V and J are TRBV5-1 and TRBJ1-6; TRBD1 matches 7 bases. This CDR3 spans 16 amino acids. Germline lookup yields CDR1 SGHRS and CDR2 YFSETQ. The V segment lost 3 bases and the J segment 3 bases; nucleotides outside the gene matches: 6. CDR3 residues: CASSSTGSLYNSPLHF. CDR3 coding DNA: TGCGCCAGCAGCTCGACAGGGAGCCTCTATAATTCACCCCTCCACTTT. Using reference TRBV5-1 and TRBJ1-6 for the parts outside the CDR3, the full variable domain is KAGVTQTPRYLIKTRGQQVTLSCSPISGHRSVSWYQQTPGQGLQFLFEYFSETQRNKGNFPGRFSGRQFSNSRSEMNVSTLELGDSALYLCASSSTGSLYNSPLHFGNGTRLTVT.

Only one count was recorded for this clone. The CDR3 region is CASSARQGGTDTQYF. CDR3 DNA sequence: TGTGCCAGCAGCGCCAGACAGGGGGGGACAGATACGCAGTATTTT. The chain has TRBV7-2 and TRBJ2-3, with 9 bases identical to TRBD1. The trim removed 5 bases at V and 3 bases at J, leaving 6 bases unmatched. From germline, CDR1 is SGHTA and CDR2 FQGNSA. The CDR3 contains 15 residues.

CDR3 amino acids: CASSRGSATNEKLFF. The CDR3 coding sequence is TGTGCCAGCAGCCGGGGGTCGGCAACTAATGAAAAACTGTTTTTT. The chain recombines TRBV5-5 with TRBJ1-4, with D possibly matching TRBD1 (5 bases). Germline CDR1 reads SGHKS; CDR2 reads YYEKEE (reference sequence). This CDR3 is 15 amino acids long. Trimming took off 4 bases at V and 0 bases at J, with 10 bases between the two ends.

This chain links TRBV5-6 with TRBJ2-5, with TRBD2 identical over 8 bases. CDR3 size: 16 residues. After removal of 1 base from V and 0 bases from J, the junction contained 5 bases not matched to a gene. Germline lookup yields CDR1 SGHDT and CDR2 YYEEEE. As DNA, the CDR3 is TGTGCCAGCAGCTTGCGGCGAGCGGGGGACCAAGAGACCCAGTACTTC. It translates to CASSLRRAGDQETQYF. The full variable domain, with the rest looked up from reference TRBV5-6 and TRBJ2-5, is DAGVTQSPTHLIKTRGQQVTLRCSPKSGHDTVSWYQQALGQGPQFIFQYYEEEERQRGNFPDRFSGHQFPNYSSELNVNALLLGDSALYLCASSLRRAGDQETQYFGPGTRLLVL.

The J gene is TRBJ1-1, the V gene TRBV7-2; 8 bases match TRBD1. Germline CDR1 and CDR2: SGHTA and FQGNSA. After removal of 0 bases from V and 8 bases from J, the junction contained 8 bases not matched to a gene. The CDR3 is 15 residues long. The CDR3 here is CASSLARGGQGEAFF. The CDR3 DNA sequence: TGTGCCAGCAGCTTAGCCCGGGGAGGACAGGGCGAAGCTTTCTTT.

The V call is TRBV5-1, the J call TRBJ2-2, with D unclear. The CDR3 is made up of 14 amino acids. Trimming took 0 bases from V and 2 from J, leaving 5 bases between them. Germline V gene sequence: CDR1 SGHRS, CDR2 YFSETQ. The DNA for the CDR3 is TGCGCCAGCAGCTTGGAAGTAAACACCGGGGAGCTGTTTTTT. It yields the protein CASSLEVNTGELFF.

V and J are TRBV27 and TRBJ2-3; TRBD1 or TRBD2 may be the D gene (7 bases each). The germline gives CDR1 MNHEY, CDR2 SMNVEV (reference sequence). This CDR3 is 15 amino acids long. Trimming took off 3 bases at V and 5 bases at J, with 15 bases between the two ends. In nucleotides, the CDR3 is TGTGCCAGCAGTTTCTCCGGCAGGGGGGGAGATACGCAGTATTTT. Translation gives CASSFSGRGGDTQYF.

This clone has a single count. The chain uses TRBV7-9 and TRBJ2-3, with TRBD2 as a possible D gene (7 bases). CDR1 and CDR2 (germline): SEHNR, FQNEAQ (reference sequence). V dropped 7 bases and J dropped 2 bases, with 22 bases sitting between them. This CDR3 comprises 17 residues. The DNA for the CDR3 is TGTGCCAGCATCAAAAGGGCAGGGAGGGGGAACACAGATACGCAGTATTTT. It specifies CASIKRAGRGNTDTQYF.

This clone showed up just a few times. This chain uses TRBV18 with TRBJ1-4, with D possibly TRBD1 on 6 matching bases. The CDR3 spans 17 residues. V lost 2 bases to trimming and J lost 0 bases, with 13 bases between them. The V gene's germline CDR1 is KGHSH and CDR2 LQKENI. The chain's CDR3 is CASSPVTGSATNEKLFF. The CDR3 DNA reads as TGTGCCAGCTCACCAGTTACAGGGAGTGCAACTAATGAAAAACTGTTTTTT.

CDR3 in amino acids: CASSLGGSGNQPQHF. The CDR3 nucleotides read TGTGCCAGCAGCTTGGGGGGATCGGGCAATCAGCCCCAGCATTTT. This rearrangement joins TRBV5-4 to TRBJ1-5; the D is unclear. Germline values: CDR1 SGHNT, CDR2 YYREEE (reference sequence). Trimming pared 0 bases from V and 2 bases from J, leaving 9 bases between. The CDR3 totals 15 residues.

The chain combines TRBV12-1 with TRBJ1-5; the table names TRBD1, a call not compared with the DNA. TRBV12-1 is an annotated pseudogene. The CDR3 runs to 19 residues. CDR3: CASSFSVRVPGSINQPQHF. The CDR3 DNA reads TGTGCCAGCAGCTTTTCGGTACGCGTTCCAGGTAGTATTAATCAGCCCCAGCATTTT.

The chain recombines TRBV4-3 with TRBJ2-1; 7 bases map to TRBD2. CDR1 is LGHNA, CDR2 YSLEER, per germline. CDR3 length: 15 residues. J lost 7 bases, V lost 0 bases, and 6 bases had no gene match. This CDR3 reads CASSQDPRGGNEQFF. CDR3 nucleotides: TGCGCCAGCAGCCAAGATCCGCGGGGAGGGAATGAGCAGTTCTTC.